Shown below are 5 T cell receptor beta chains from a single sample sequenced in a study of blood T cells in healthy people across ages. A second about 7 to 12 cycle PCR used barcoded and J-beta primers. TCRdb used MiXCR to reprocess the 5' RACE reads, holding one entry per CDR3 protein. The data contain about 1.8 million distinct CDR3 sequences, about 50% of them seen just once; the ten biggest clones take up 2.1%. The specimen sequenced was blood. The receptors were sampled from a woman between 35 and 50 years old in good health.

This sequence joins TRBV6-5 and TRBJ2-7; TRBD1 might be the D (5 bases). Trimming cost V 7 bases and J 2 bases, with 12 bases left between them. Germline V gives CDR1 MNHEY, CDR2 SVGAGI. The CDR3 covers 13 residues. DNA for the CDR3: TGTGCCAGCACCGCCGGACAAGCCTACGAGCAGTACTTC. Translated, it gives CASTAGQAYEQYF.

The rearrangement links TRBV20-1 to TRBJ2-5; D possibly matches TRBD1 or TRBD2 (5 bases each). The J call may be faulty, since TRBJ2-7 better matches the DNA end. Germline V CDR1 and CDR2: DFQATT, SNEGSKA (reference sequence). CDR3 length: 13 amino acids. CDR3 sequence (DNA): TGCAGTGCTGAGGGGTTCAGGGACTACGAGCAGTACTTC. This codes for CSAEGFRDYEQYF.

The genes are TRBV20-1 and TRBJ2-7; D possibly matches TRBD1 or TRBD2 (5 bases each). CDR1 and CDR2 from the germline V gene are DFQATT and SNEGSKA (reference sequence). V lost 3 bases, J lost 2 bases, and 11 bases lay in between. The CDR3 has 13 amino acids. CDR3 nucleotides: TGCAGTGCTAGTATGGGGGAAGCCTACGAGCAGTACTTC. It specifies CSASMGEAYEQYF.

The rearrangement joins TRBV20-1 to TRBJ1-2, with D possibly TRBD1 on 5 matching bases. The germline V and J ends were trimmed by 0 bases and 2 bases, with 13 bases remaining between them. The CDR3 length is 15 residues. Germline V gene data show CDR1 as DFQATT and CDR2 as SNEGSKA (reference sequence). In nucleotides, the CDR3 is TGCAGTGCTAGAGATGGGGCAGCAGTCAACTATGGCTACACCTTC. This codes for CSARDGAAVNYGYTF.

This clonotype was counted between two and nine times. The V and J genes are TRBV28 and TRBJ1-2, with no clear D. CDR1 is MDHEN, CDR2 SYDVKM, per germline. This CDR3 spans 15 amino acids. Trimming stripped 3 bases from V and 3 bases from J, with 14 bases between. CDR3: CASSFWSGDHYGYTF. The CDR3 DNA reads as TGTGCCAGCAGTTTTTGGAGCGGCGACCACTATGGCTACACCTTC.